The source of this TCR beta chain is a study of T cell clonotyping in hematopoietic cell transplantation. Study information: Cytoreduction preceded collection of pretransplant recipient samples. Study-wide points: Pathologically expanded recipient clonotypes increased progressively from day 30 to day 180 as diversity fell. Broader posttransplant TCR repertoire diversity was predicted by graft donor and pretransplant recipient Inverse Simpson Index values.

As for time point: recipient sample about 28 days before transplant, after cytoreduction. Recipient blood drawn about 28 days pretransplant and days 30, 100, 180 after. Note on this clone: The antigen remains undetermined.

The repertoire was sequenced with immunoSEQ multiplex PCR; TCRdb's copy has only in-frame clones and lacks some. The sample yields some 36,000 clones, 90% to 95% seen once. V lost 1 base to trimming and J lost 2 bases, with 11 bases between them. Germline lookup yields CDR1 ENHRY and CDR2 SYGVKD. The CDR3 length is 15 residues. This TCR was sampled from a man in his forties or fifties with chronic myeloid leukemia. Some clones in this sample may be carry-over from other donors' samples. The sequencing used peripheral blood mononuclear cells, collected before stem cell transplant. The rearrangement links TRBV10-3 to TRBJ2-5, with D unresolved. The CDR3 reads CAISEWAGSQETQYF. The CDR3 DNA reads as TGTGCCATCAGTGAGTGGGCCGGTTCACAAGAGACCCAGTACTTC.